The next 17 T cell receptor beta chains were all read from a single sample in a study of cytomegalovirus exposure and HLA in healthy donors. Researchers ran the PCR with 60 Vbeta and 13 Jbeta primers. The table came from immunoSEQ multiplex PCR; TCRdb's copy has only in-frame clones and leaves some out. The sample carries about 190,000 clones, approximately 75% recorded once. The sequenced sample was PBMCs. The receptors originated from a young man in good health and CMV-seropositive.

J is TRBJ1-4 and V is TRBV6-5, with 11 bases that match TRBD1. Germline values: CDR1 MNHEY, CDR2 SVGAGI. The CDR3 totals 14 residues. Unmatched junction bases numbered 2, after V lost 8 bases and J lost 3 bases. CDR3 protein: CASGQGASNEKLFF. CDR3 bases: TGTGCCAGCGGACAGGGGGCGTCTAATGAAAAACTGTTTTTT.

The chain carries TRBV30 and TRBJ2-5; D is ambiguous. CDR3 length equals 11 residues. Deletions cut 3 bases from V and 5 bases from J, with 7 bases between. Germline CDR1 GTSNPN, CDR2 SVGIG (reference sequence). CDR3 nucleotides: TGTGCCTGGAGCCACGGGGAGACCCAGTACTTC. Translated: CAWSHGETQYF. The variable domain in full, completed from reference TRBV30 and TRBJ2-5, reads SQTIHQWPATLVQPVGSPLSLECTVEGTSNPNLYWYRQAAGRGLQLLFYSVGIGQISSEVPQNLSASRPQDRQFILSSKKLLLSDSGFYLCAWSHGETQYFGPGTRLLVL.

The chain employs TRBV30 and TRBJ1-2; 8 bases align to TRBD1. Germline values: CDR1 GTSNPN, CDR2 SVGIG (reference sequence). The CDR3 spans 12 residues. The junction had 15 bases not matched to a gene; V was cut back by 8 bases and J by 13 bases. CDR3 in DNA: TGTGCCCGCCTGGATGGACAGGGAAGATCCACCTTC. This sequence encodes CARLDGQGRSTF.

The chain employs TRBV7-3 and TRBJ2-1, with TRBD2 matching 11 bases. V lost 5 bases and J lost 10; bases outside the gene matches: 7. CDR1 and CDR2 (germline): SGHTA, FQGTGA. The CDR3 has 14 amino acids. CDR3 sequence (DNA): TGTGCCAGCAGCCCGACTAGCGGGGCAAACGAGCAGTTCTTC. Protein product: CASSPTSGANEQFF.

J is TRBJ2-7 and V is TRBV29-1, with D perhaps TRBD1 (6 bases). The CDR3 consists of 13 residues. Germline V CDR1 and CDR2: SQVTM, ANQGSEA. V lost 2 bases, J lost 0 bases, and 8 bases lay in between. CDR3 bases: TGCAGCGTTGAATTGACAGGCTCCTACGAGCAGTACTTC. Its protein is CSVELTGSYEQYF.

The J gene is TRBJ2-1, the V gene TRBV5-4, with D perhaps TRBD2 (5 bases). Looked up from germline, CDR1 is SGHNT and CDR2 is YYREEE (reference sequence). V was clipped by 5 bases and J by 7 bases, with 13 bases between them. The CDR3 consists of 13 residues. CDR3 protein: CASSSGRGNEQFF. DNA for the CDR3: TGTGCCAGCAGTTCGGGCCGAGGGAATGAGCAGTTCTTC.

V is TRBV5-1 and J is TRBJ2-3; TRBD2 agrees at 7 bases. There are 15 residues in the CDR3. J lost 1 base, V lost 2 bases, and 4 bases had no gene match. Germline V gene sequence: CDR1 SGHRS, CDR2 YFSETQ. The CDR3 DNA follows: TGCGCCAGCAGCTTAGCGGGATTAGGCACAGATACGCAGTATTTT. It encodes CASSLAGLGTDTQYF.

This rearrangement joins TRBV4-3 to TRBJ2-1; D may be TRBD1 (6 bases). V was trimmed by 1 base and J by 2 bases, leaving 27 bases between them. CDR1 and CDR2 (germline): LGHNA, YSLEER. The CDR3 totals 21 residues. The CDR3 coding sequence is TGCGCCAGCAGCCAAGGCCCCGGGGACAAAAGTCGGATAGGCACCTACAATGAGCAGTTCTTC. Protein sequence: CASSQGPGDKSRIGTYNEQFF.

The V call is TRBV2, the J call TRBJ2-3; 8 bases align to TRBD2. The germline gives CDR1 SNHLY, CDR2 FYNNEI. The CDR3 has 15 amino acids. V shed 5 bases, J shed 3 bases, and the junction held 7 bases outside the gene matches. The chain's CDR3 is CASSPDPSGTDTQYF. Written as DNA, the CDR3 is TGTGCCAGCAGTCCCGACCCTAGCGGGACAGATACGCAGTATTTT.

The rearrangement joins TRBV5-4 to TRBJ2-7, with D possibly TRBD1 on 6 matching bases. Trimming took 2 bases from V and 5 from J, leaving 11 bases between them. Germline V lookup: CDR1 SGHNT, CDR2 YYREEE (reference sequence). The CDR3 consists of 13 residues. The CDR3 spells CASSFGQPDEQYF. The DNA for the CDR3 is TGTGCCAGCAGCTTTGGACAGCCAGACGAGCAGTACTTC. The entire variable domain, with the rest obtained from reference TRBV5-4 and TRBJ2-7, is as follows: ETGVTQSPTHLIKTRGQQVTLRCSSQSGHNTVSWYQQALGQGPQFIFQYYREEENGRGNFPPRFSGLQFPNYSSELNVNALELDDSALYLCASSFGQPDEQYFGPGTRLTVT.

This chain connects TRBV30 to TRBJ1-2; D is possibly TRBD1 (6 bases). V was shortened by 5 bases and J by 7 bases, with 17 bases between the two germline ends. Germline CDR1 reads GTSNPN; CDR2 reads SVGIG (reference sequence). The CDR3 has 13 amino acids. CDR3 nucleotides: TGTGCCTGGGGGCGGGCAGGGGAGGGTGGCTACACCTTC. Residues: CAWGRAGEGGYTF.

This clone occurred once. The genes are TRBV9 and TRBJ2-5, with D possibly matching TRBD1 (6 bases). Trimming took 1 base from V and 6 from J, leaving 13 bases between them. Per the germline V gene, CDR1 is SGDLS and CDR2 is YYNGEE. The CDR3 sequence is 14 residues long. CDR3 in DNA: TGTGCCAGCAGCGTATTCGCAGGGGAAAAGACCCAGTACTTC. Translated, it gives CASSVFAGEKTQYF.

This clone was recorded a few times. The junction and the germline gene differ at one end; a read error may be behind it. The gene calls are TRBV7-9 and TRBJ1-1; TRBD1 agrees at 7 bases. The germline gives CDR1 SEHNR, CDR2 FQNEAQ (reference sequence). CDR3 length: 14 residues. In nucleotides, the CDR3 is TGTTCCAGCAGCGCGGGGACAGCGAACACTGAAGCTTTCTTT. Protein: CSSSAGTANTEAFF.

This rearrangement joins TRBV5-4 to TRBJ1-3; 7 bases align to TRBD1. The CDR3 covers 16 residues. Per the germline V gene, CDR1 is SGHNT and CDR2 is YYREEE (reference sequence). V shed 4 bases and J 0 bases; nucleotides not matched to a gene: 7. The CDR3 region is CASSTRQGRSGNTIYF. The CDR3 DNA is TGTGCCAGCAGCACCAGACAGGGACGCTCTGGAAACACCATATATTTT.

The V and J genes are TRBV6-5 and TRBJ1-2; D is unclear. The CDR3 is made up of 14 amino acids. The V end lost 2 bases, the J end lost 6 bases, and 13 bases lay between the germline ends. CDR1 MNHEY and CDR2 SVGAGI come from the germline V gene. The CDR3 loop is CASSYPLEGDGYTF. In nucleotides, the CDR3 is TGTGCCAGCAGTTACCCCCTTGAGGGTGATGGCTACACCTTC.

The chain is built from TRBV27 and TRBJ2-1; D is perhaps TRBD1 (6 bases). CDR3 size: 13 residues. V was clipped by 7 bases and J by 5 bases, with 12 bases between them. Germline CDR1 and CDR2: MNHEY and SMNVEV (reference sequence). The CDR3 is CASTQGANNEQFF. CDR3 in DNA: TGTGCCAGCACACAGGGCGCCAACAATGAGCAGTTCTTC.

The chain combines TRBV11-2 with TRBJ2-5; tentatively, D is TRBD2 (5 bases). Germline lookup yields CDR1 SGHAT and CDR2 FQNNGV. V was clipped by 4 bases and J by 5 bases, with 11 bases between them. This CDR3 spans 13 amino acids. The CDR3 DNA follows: TGTGCCAGCAGCTCGGGGTGGCGGGAGACCCAGTACTTC. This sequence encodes CASSSGWRETQYF.